These T cell receptor beta chains were read from a single sample in a study of cytomegalovirus exposure and HLA in healthy donors. Profiled with immunoSEQ multiplex PCR; TCRdb holds only in-frame clones, not every one. The table includes 100,000 to 150,000 clones, 85% to 90% detected once. Sequenced input: PBMCs. The receptors originated from a young man in good health and CMV-seronegative. Each CDR3 is given with its conserved first and last residue. The D gene is left open where the match is weak. The size entry is marked missing in some rows and otherwise reads once, few, many or a size class.

d_call | j_call | clone_size | v_call | cdr3_nt | cdr3_aa
TRBD1 | TRBJ2-5 | . | TRBV11-2 | TGTGCCAGCAGCTGGACAGGGAAAGAGACCCAGTACTTC | CASSWTGKETQYF
. | TRBJ1-1 | . | TRBV7-3 | TGTGCCAGCAGCTTATTGGGTAGCGGGAACACTGAAGCTTTCTTT | CASSLLGSGNTEAFF
TRBD1 | TRBJ1-4 | once | TRBV4-2 | TGTGCCAGCAGCCAAAACTTAGGGGGCCTCAATGAAAAACTGTTTTTT | CASSQNLGGLNEKLFF
TRBD2 | TRBJ2-1 | . | TRBV4-3 | TGCGCCAGCAGCCAACTAACTAGCGGGAGGGATGAGCAGTTCTTC | CASSQLTSGRDEQFF
TRBD1 | TRBJ1-2 | . | TRBV5-1 | TGCGCCAGCAGTGACACAGGGGGCGACTATGGCTACACCTTC | CASSDTGGDYGYTF
TRBD1 | TRBJ2-5 | . | TRBV15 | TGTGCCACCAGCAGAGAGAGGACAGGGGGAGAAGAGACCCAGTACTTC | CATSRERTGGEETQYF
TRBD2 | TRBJ2-1 | . | TRBV11-3 | TGTGCCAGCAGCTTAGATCAGGGCGGGAGGTCCTACAATGAGCAGTTCTTC | CASSLDQGGRSYNEQFF
TRBD1 | TRBJ1-3 | . | TRBV5-1 | TGCGCCAGCAGCGCCCAGGGGGCGATGGGCTCTGGAAACACCATATATTTT | CASSAQGAMGSGNTIYF
. | TRBJ2-7 | . | TRBV6-5 | TGTGCCAGCAGTTACGCGAGACTGGAAAATCGGGAGCAGTACTTC | CASSYARLENREQYF
. | TRBJ1-2 | . | TRBV18 | TGTGCCAGCTCACCAGGGACAACTAGCTATGGCTACACCTTC | CASSPGTTSYGYTF
. | TRBJ1-1 | . | TRBV14 | TGTGCCAGCAGCCACGGGAGGGGGGCTTTCTTT | CASSHGRGAFF
. | TRBJ2-3 | . | TRBV7-2 | TGTGCCAGCAGCTGGGGGCTCCCCGGGACAGATACGCAGTATTTT | CASSWGLPGTDTQYF
TRBD2 | TRBJ2-5 | . | TRBV27 | TGTGCCAGCACCCGATGGGGCGGGAGTGGGGAGACCCAGTACTTC | CASTRWGGSGETQYF
. | TRBJ2-2 | . | TRBV9 | TGTGCCAGCAGCAGCCGGGGCACCGGGGAGCTGTTTTTT | CASSSRGTGELFF